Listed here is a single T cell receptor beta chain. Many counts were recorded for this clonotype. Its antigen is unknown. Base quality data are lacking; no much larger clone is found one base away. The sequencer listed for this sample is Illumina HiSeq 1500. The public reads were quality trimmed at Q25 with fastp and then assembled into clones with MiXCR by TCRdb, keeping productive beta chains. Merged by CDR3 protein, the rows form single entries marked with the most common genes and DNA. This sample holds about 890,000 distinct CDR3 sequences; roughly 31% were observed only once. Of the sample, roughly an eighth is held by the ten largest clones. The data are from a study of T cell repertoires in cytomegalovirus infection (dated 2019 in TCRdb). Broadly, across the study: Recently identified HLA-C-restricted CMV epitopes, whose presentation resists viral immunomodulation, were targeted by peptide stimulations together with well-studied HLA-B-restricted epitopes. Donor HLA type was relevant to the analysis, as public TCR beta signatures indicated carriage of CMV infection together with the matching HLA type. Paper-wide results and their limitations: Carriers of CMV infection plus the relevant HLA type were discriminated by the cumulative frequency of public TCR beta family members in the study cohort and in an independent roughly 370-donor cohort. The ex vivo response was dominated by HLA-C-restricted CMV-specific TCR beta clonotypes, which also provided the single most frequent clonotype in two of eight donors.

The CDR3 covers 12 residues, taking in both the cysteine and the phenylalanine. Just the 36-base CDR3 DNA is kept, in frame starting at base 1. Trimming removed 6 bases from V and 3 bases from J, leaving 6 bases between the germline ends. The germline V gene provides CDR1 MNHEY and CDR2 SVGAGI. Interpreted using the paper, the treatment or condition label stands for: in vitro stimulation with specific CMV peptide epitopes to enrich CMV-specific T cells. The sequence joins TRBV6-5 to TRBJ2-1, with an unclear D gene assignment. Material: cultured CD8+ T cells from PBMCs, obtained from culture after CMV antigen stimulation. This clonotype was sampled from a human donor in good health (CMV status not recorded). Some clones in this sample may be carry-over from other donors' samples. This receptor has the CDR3 CASRTRYNEQFF. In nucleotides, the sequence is TGTGCCAGCAGAACGCGCTACAATGAGCAGTTCTTC.